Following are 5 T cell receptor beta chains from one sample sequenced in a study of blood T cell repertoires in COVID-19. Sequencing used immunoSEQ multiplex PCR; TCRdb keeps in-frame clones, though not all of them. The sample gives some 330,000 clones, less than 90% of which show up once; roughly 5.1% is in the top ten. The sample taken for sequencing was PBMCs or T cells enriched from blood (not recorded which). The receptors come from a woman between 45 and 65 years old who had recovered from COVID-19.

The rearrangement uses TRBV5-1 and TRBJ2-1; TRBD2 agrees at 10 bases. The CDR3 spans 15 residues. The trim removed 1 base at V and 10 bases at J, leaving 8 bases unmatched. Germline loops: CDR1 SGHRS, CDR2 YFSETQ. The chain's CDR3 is CASSLNSGGTREQFF. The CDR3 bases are TGCGCCAGCAGCTTGAATAGCGGGGGGACCCGAGAGCAGTTCTTC. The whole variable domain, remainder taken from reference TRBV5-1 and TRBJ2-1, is KAGVTQTPRYLIKTRGQQVTLSCSPISGHRSVSWYQQTPGQGLQFLFEYFSETQRNKGNFPGRFSGRQFSNSRSEMNVSTLELGDSALYLCASSLNSGGTREQFFGPGTRLTVL.

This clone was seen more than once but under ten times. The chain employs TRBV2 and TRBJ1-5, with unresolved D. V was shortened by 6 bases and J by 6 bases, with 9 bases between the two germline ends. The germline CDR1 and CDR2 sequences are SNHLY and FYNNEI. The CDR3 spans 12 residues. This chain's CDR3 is CASRGVGQPQHF. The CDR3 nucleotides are TGTGCCAGCAGAGGAGTTGGTCAGCCCCAGCATTTT.

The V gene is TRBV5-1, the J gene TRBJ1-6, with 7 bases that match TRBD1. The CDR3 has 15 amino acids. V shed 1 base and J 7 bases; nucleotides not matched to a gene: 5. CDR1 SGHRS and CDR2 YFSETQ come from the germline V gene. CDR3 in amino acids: CASSLTDRENSPLHF. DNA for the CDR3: TGCGCCAGCAGCTTGACTGACAGGGAGAATTCACCCCTCCACTTT. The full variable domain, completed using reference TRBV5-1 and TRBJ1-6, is KAGVTQTPRYLIKTRGQQVTLSCSPISGHRSVSWYQQTPGQGLQFLFEYFSETQRNKGNFPGRFSGRQFSNSRSEMNVSTLELGDSALYLCASSLTDRENSPLHFGNGTRLTVT.

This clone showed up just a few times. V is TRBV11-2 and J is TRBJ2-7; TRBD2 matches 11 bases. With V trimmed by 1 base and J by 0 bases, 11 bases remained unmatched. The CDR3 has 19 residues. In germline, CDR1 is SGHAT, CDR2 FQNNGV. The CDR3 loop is CASSLVSGTSGFYSYEQYF. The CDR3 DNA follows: TGTGCCAGCAGCTTAGTATCCGGGACTAGCGGATTTTACTCCTACGAGCAGTACTTC. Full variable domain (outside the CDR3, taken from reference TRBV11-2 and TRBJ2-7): EAGVAQSPRYKIIEKRQSVAFWCNPISGHATLYWYQQILGQGPKLLIQFQNNGVVDDSQLPKDRFSAERLKGVDSTLKIQPAKLEDSAVYLCASSLVSGTSGFYSYEQYFGPGTRLTVT.

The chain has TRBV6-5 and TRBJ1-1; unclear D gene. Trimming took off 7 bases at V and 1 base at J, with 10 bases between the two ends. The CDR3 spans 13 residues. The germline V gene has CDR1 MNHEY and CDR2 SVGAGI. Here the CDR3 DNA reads TGTGCCAGCATTGGCCCGTCGAACACTGAAGCTTTCTTT. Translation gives CASIGPSNTEAFF.